Sequencing of this T cell receptor (beta chain) was carried out in a study of CD8 T cells in ankylosing spondylitis. In regard to this clonotype: Antigen unknown.

TCRdb used MiXCR to reprocess the 5' RACE reads, holding one entry per CDR3 protein. The table has more than 300,000 distinct CDR3 sequences, about 9.9% seen once. Study-wide points: One TCR beta motif, made up of 7 or 8 highly homologous variants, appeared characteristic of ankylosing spondylitis blood.

With 1 base removed from V and 6 bases from J, the gap between germline ends came to 29 bases. Germline V gene sequence: CDR1 SGHAT, CDR2 FQDESV (reference sequence). This CDR3 contains 20 residues. The rearrangement joins TRBV11-1 to TRBJ2-3, with D hard to call. The receptor was derived from a female donor with ankylosing spondylitis or in good health (not recorded which). Sequenced input: blood, either unsorted or a sorted T cell fraction (not recorded which). CDR3 loop: CASSLVDFGLQGRLGDTQYF. CDR3 DNA sequence: TGTGCCAGCAGCTTAGTGGATTTCGGTCTACAAGGCCGATTAGGGGATACGCAGTATTTT.